The T cell receptor beta chain described here comes from a study of response to subunit inactivated influenza vaccine (dated by TCRdb to the late 2010s). About the investigation overall: The study used deep quantitative T cell receptor repertoire profiling to track responses to a trivalent subunit inactivated influenza vaccine. Overall results and qualifications from the work: It was suggested by the authors that each seasonal influenza vaccination may recruit only a limited number of new T cells.

To prepare the library, RT-PCR was applied. Sequencing used an Illumina HiSeq 2500. TCRdb reanalyzed the raw reads on its own, using fastp at Q25 for trimming and MiXCR for clone calling, and kept in-frame beta chains. Identical CDR3 proteins give one entry, which carries the most common genes and DNA. The sample has about 540,000 distinct CDR3 sequences on record, less than 25% of them singletons. Of the sample, under 3.5% is held by the ten largest clones. This clonotype has ten or more counts. The antigen it binds to is not known. No base quality values were provided; no much bigger clone lies one nucleotide off. These data were likewise used in another study, on T cells expressing NK-cell markers. The second paper further reports: TCR beta cDNA libraries were made by 5'RACE template switching that added a universal primer site and unique molecular identifiers. Three sorted T-cell subsets (CD3+CD56+NKG2C+, CD3+CD56+NKG2C- and CD3+CD56-NKG2C+) from fewer than 10 donors had their TCR beta-chain repertoires profiled. Seven of the eight sequenced donors were HCMV-seropositive and one was HCMV-seronegative. In several experiments an anti-gammadeltaTCR antibody was added to restrict sorting to alphabetaTCR-expressing T cells. For five or six donors, the dominant CD3+CD56+NKG2C+ clonotypes were among the top 10 CD8+ clonotypes and accounted for about 1.0-8% of CD8+ T cells. Those dominant clonotypes were again the most abundant among CD3+CD56-NKG2C+ cells in a few donors, at about 28.3-65%. It remained unclear whether the expanded NKG2C-expressing T cell clones were specific for HCMV antigens. The study sequenced eight donors, all healthy volunteers chosen at random: three men and five women. A commercial ELISA kit detecting HCMV-specific IgG in serum was used to determine HCMV serostatus. Peripheral blood mononuclear cells were isolated from blood by Ficoll density gradient centrifugation. Using Miltenyi isolation kits, CD4+ and CD8+ T cells were isolated from PBMC through magnetic immunoseparation. Synthesis of cDNA was primed from the TCR beta constant segment and was followed by two consecutive PCR amplification steps. The libraries were sequenced on Illumina HiSeq 2000/2500, MiSeq or NextSeq, producing 2 x 150 bp reads. MIGEC was used to demultiplex reads and group reads by UMI, and MiTCR was used to assemble and quantify clonotypes. To exclude erroneous sequences, only TCR cDNA sequences supported by at least two reads were retained. The tcR package was used for downstream repertoire analysis, and clonotypes were matched across fractions by CDR3 nucleotide sequence plus V segment. VDJmatch was used to annotate antigen specificity against VDJdb, with one amino acid substitution in CDR3 permitted.

The specimen was CD4+ T cells sorted from PBMCs, collected less than 13 days after vaccination. The sequence was obtained from a man aged 50-60 years who received an inactivated influenza vaccine. Donor details come from another sample of the same person, matched by shared clones.

The bases read TGCAGCGTAGTCCGGGACAGAGCGGGAAATGAGCAGTTCTTC. Its protein product is CSVVRDRAGNEQFF. The chain was built from TRBV29-1 and TRBJ2-1; the D segment is perhaps TRBD1 or TRBD2, each sharing 7 matched bases. The germline ends are 19 bases apart after V is trimmed by 6 bases and J by 7 bases. Spanning cysteine to phenylalanine, the CDR3 consists of 14 amino acids. The CDR3 DNA has 42 bases and is translated from base 1. CDR1 and CDR2 are drawn from the germline V gene: SQVTM, ANQGSEA.